Reported below is one TCR beta chain. Antigen specificity is unknown. The data originate from a study of monozygotic twins with inflammatory bowel disease. General study findings and limits: Among patients, repertoires may have gained variability from differing immunosuppressive treatments.

Approximately 3,200 ng of total RNA went into each TCR library. TCRdb re-called the 5' RACE reads and shows each CDR3 protein once, DNA omitted. Across a few hundred thousand distinct CDR3 sequences, the top ten clones capture about 2.5% of the sample. Researchers collected over 2 ml of blood per donor. With no T cell sorting beforehand, total RNA was isolated from whole blood. CDR3 length: 15 amino acids. Germline V gene data show CDR1 as SGHTA and CDR2 as FQGTGA. The sequence came from a human donor with ulcerative colitis or Crohn's disease, or a healthy co-twin of an affected twin (not recorded which). This sequence joins TRBV7-3 and TRBJ2-1; TCRdb designates TRBD1, a call that cannot be tested without DNA. The sequenced sample was blood. The CDR3 reads CASSLTVAGFGEQFF.